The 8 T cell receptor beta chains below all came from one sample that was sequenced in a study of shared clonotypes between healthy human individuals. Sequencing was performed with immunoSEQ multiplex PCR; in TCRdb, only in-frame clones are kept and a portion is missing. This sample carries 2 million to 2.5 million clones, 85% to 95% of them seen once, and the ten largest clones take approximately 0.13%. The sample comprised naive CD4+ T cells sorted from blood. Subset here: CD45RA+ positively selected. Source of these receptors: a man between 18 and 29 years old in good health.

The CDR3 DNA follows: TGTGCCAGCCTTAGGAGTGGGACAGGAAAAAACATTCAGTACTTC. This gives the protein CASLRSGTGKNIQYF. The chain recombines TRBV6-1 with TRBJ2-4, with 8 bases that match TRBD1. This CDR3 region has 15 residues. The ends lost 8 bases at V and 4 bases at J; junction bases unmatched: 10. Per germline, CDR1 MNHNS and CDR2 SASEGT.

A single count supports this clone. CDR3 region: CASYEAGVREQYF. The CDR3 nucleotides are TGTGCCAGCTACGAGGCAGGGGTGCGCGAGCAGTACTTC. V gene TRBV28 combines with J gene TRBJ2-7; the D gene is possibly TRBD1 (6 bases). Germline V gene sequence: CDR1 MDHEN, CDR2 SYDVKM. The CDR3 covers 13 residues. The V end was cut by 8 bases, the J end by 6 bases, with 17 bases between.

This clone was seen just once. DNA for the CDR3: TGCGCCAGCAGGTGGGAGAGGGCACCTATCTATGGCTACACCTTC. It yields the protein CASRWERAPIYGYTF. The chain carries TRBV4-3 and TRBJ1-2; D is ambiguous. The V and J ends lost 6 bases and 4 bases respectively, with 18 bases between them. The CDR3 totals 15 residues. Germline CDR1 and CDR2: LGHNA and YSLEER.

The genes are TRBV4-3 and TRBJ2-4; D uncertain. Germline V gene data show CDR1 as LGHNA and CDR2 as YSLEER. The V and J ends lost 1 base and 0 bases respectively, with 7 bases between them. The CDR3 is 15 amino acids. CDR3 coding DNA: TGCGCCAGCAGCCAAGGGGGTCTAGCCAAAAACATTCAGTACTTC. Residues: CASSQGGLAKNIQYF.

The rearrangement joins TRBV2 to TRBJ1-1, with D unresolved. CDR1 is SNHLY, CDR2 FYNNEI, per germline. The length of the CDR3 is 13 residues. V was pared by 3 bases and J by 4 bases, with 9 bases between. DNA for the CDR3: TGTGCCAGCAGTGACCCGGGGTCCACTGAAGCTTTCTTT. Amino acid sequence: CASSDPGSTEAFF.

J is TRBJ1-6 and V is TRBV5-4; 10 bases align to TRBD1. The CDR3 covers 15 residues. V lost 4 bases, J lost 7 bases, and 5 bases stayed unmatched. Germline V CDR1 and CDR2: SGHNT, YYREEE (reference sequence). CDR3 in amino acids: CASSTRQGANSPLHF. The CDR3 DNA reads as TGTGCCAGCAGCACGCGACAGGGGGCGAATTCACCCCTCCACTTT. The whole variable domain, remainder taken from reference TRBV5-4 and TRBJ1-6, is ETGVTQSPTHLIKTRGQQVTLRCSSQSGHNTVSWYQQALGQGPQFIFQYYREEENGRGNFPPRFSGLQFPNYSSELNVNALELDDSALYLCASSTRQGANSPLHFGNGTRLTVT.

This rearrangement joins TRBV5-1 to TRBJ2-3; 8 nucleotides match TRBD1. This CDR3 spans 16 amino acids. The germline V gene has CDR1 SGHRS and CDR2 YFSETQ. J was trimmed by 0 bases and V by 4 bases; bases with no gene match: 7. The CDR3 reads CASSTSTGASTDTQYF. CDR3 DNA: TGCGCCAGCAGCACGTCGACAGGGGCGAGCACAGATACGCAGTATTTT.

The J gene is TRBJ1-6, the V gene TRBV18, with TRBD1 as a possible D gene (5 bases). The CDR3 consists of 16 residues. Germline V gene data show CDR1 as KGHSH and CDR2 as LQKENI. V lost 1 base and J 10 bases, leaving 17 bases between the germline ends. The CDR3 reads CASSPLEQAGGSPLHF. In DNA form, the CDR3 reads TGTGCCAGCTCACCACTCGAACAGGCCGGTGGGTCACCCCTCCACTTT.